The clone carrying this T cell receptor beta chain was counted many times. What it binds is unknown. Germline CDR1 is SGHRS and CDR2 is YFSETQ. V lost 3 bases and J lost 1, with 4 bases in between. There are 12 residues in the CDR3. This entry is derived from a study of T cells after yellow fever vaccination. General study results and limits: Reappearance after the booster was observed for most primary-vaccination clones (about 96% CD4, more than 70% CD8). Secondary responses were weaker yet peaked faster, day 5 versus 15.

5'RACE template switching generated TCR cDNA, adding a universal primer site and UMIs. Using its own MiXCR run on the 5' RACE reads, TCRdb lists one record per CDR3 protein. Counted here are some 220,000 distinct CDR3 sequences, approximately 3.2% occurring once; the ten biggest clones make up 3.2%. The TCR was taken from a man younger than 35 who received the YFV17D yellow fever vaccine. The sequencing here drew on CD4+ T cells sorted from PBMCs, taken 10 days after the yellow fever booster vaccination. The chain couples TRBV5-1 to TRBJ1-1; unclear D gene. The CDR3: CASSSENTEAFF. The CDR3 DNA reads as TGCGCCAGCAGCTCAGAGAACACTGAAGCTTTCTTT.